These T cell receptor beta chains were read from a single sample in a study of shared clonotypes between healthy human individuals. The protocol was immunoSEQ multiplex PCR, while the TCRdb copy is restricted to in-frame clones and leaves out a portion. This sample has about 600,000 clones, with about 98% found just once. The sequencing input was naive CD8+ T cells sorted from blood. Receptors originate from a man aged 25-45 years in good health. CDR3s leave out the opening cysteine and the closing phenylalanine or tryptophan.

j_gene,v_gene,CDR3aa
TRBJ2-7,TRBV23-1,ASRRAVPYEQY
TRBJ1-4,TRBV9,ASSPTLGSEKLF
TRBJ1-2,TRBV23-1,ASRVSGGYT
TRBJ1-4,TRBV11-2,ASSLSGIYEKLF
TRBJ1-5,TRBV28,ASTLRLSVPQH
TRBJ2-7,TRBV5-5,ASSSRQGSSYEQY
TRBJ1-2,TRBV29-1,SDESSGDRVWGYT
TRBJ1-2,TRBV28,ASIGTGTFYGYT
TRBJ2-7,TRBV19,ASSPRGRHEQY
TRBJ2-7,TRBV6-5,ASSYYSESEQY
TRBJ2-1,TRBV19,ASIGREYNEQF
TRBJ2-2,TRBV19,ASSIDLGQGNTGELF
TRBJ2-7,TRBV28,ASSLHRDSSYEQY
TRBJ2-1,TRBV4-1,ASSSSSRSYNEQF
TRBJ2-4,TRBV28,ASSFALRQKNIQY
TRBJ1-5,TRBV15,ATSRDRRDSNQPQH
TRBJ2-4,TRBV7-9,ASRAYNQPE
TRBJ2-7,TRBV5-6,ASSWAGGLYEQY
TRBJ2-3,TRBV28,ASSLLGSSDTDTQY
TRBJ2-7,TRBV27,ASRSLGQGEQY
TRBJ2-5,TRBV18,ASSRELGLGGETQY
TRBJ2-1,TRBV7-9,ASSSLSQGPEIYNEQF
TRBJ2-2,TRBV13,ASSTQYGGGNTGELF
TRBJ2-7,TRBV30,AWTMGPSYEQY
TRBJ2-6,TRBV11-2,ASTGGSSGANVLT
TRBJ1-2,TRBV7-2,ASSSARDRDRYGYT
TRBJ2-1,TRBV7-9,ASSTPGRHNEQF
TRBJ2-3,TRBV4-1,ASSSRRQGITDTQY
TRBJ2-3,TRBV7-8,ASSSRISSTDTQY
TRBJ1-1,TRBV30,AWSPDPPSEAF
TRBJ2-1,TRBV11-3,ASSPNPGYEQF
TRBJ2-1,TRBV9,ASSAAVKLSGRDYYNEQF
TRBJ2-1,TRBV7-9,ASSYGPNEQF
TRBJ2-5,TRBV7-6,ASWSGDSVDWETQY
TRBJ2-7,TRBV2,AIRQGPTYEQY
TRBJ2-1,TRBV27,ASMTSLAGLSYNEQF
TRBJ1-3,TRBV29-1,SVERTGQGNTIY
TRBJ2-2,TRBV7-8,ASSRVGAGELF
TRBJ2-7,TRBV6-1,ASTGGGSYEQY
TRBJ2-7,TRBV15,ATSREIGVPYEQY
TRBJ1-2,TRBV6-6,ATLQGANYGYT
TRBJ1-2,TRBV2,ASSEVWQANYGYT
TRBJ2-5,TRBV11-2,ASSSDSSGYQETQY
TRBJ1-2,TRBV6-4,ASSDSVEANYGYT
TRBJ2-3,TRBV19,ASSIQSPQGADTQY
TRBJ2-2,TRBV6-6,ASTYTGELF